These T cell receptor beta chains were read from a single sample in a study of T cells in Graves' hyperthyroidism and ophthalmopathy. TCRdb used MiXCR to reprocess the multiplex PCR reads, holding one entry per CDR3 protein. The sample carries 490,000 or so distinct CDR3 sequences, about 22% recorded once. The specimen was blood. The receptors here all came from a woman in her 70s with Graves' ophthalmopathy. Each CDR3 is given with its conserved first and last residue. Fields, in order: V gene, J gene, CDR3 protein.

>TRBV12-3/TRBV12-4|TRBJ1-2
CTSRRGPYGYTF
>TRBV7-9|TRBJ1-1
CASSPGQTNTEAFF
>TRBV28|TRBJ2-7
CASSFTQSRFYEQYF
>TRBV12-3/TRBV12-4|TRBJ2-7
CASSYVSGGTDEQYF
>TRBV28|TRBJ2-5
CASSGQLGETQYF
>TRBV20-1|TRBJ2-7
CSASKAGGIHYEQYF
>TRBV5-6|TRBJ2-7
CASSLLRGEYEQYF
>TRBV2|TRBJ2-5
CASSGTSRKTQYF
>TRBV2|TRBJ2-1
CASARVLGANEQFF
>TRBV20-1|TRBJ2-7
CSAKGLAGEQYF
>TRBV5-1|TRBJ1-2
CASSFGPLVSGYTF
>TRBV27|TRBJ2-1
CASSRLADNEQFF
>TRBV6-1|TRBJ1-1
CASRLDMNTEAFF
>TRBV20-1|TRBJ2-1
CSATQTGHEQFF
>TRBV16|TRBJ1-1
CASSPQTGGPTEAFF
>TRBV15|TRBJ2-7
CATSRDHYEQYF
>TRBV20-1|TRBJ1-3
CSARQGSGNTIYF
>TRBV27|TRBJ2-7
CASRELNAYEQYF
>TRBV7-6|TRBJ2-1
CASSSGQGGQFF
>TRBV28|TRBJ1-6
CASRNTGNSPLHF
>TRBV12-3/TRBV12-4|TRBJ1-4
CASSFQAGTNEKLFF
>TRBV20-1|TRBJ1-1
CSARAGNINTEAFF
>TRBV11-3|TRBJ2-5
CASSLVPGGTQYF